This T cell receptor (beta chain) was sequenced in a study of blood T cell repertoires in COVID-19. In the study overall: Samples came from the United States, Italy and Spain, spanning acute and convalescent COVID-19. Sources were T cells, B-cell-depleted T cells, or PBMCs; the material itself was cDNA or gDNA.

The table came from immunoSEQ multiplex PCR; TCRdb's copy has only in-frame clones and leaves some out. The data show under 350,000 clones, 89% seen once. One Seattle source followed patients from active infection through their disease course. V gave up 2 bases and J gave up 10 bases; unmatched junction bases: 13. The germline V gene encodes CDR1 MNHEY and CDR2 SMNVEV (reference sequence). The CDR3 is 15 residues long. The sequenced sample consisted of peripheral blood. The receptor was derived from a woman in her thirties with COVID-19, enrolled during active disease. This chain joins TRBV27 and TRBJ1-1; 7 bases are a match to TRBD1. The CDR3 protein is CASSLLRQGIVGAFF. CDR3 nucleotide sequence: TGTGCCAGCAGTTTACTTCGACAGGGTATTGTGGGAGCTTTCTTT.